Following are 14 T cell receptor beta chains from one sample sequenced in a study of STAT5B mutations in CD4+ large granular lymphocyte leukemia. The repertoire was sequenced with immunoSEQ multiplex PCR; TCRdb's copy has only in-frame clones and lacks some. The data show more than 30,000 clones, approximately 88% seen once. The material sequenced was CD4+ T cells from blood buffy coats. These receptors all stem from a human donor in good health.

This clone appeared a single time. V and J are TRBV4-2 and TRBJ1-1; 11 bases align to TRBD1. The J segment lost 3 bases and the V segment lost 0 bases, leaving 6 bases of the junction unmatched. CDR1 LGHNA and CDR2 YNFKEQ come from the germline V gene. The CDR3 contains 17 residues. Here the CDR3 DNA reads TGTGCCAGCAGCCAAGAGACTAGGGACAGGGGGTACACTGAAGCTTTCTTT. Translated: CASSQETRDRGYTEAFF.

The chain carries TRBV6-6 and TRBJ2-5; a weak D match, TRBD1 (5 bases). Per the germline V gene, CDR1 is MNHNY and CDR2 is SVGAGI (reference sequence). The V and J ends lost 5 bases and 4 bases respectively, with 8 bases between them. The CDR3 is 12 residues long. The CDR3 DNA reads as TGTGCCAGCAGTCCCGACAGAGAGACCCAGTACTTC. It encodes CASSPDRETQYF.

The chain employs TRBV5-8 and TRBJ2-1; TRBD2 matches 9 bases. This CDR3 comprises 17 residues. With 0 bases clipped from V and 2 bases from J, the junction kept 6 bases outside the gene matches. Per germline, CDR1 SGHTS and CDR2 YDEGEE. Here the CDR3 reads CASSLGVAGVTYNEQFF. In nucleotides, the CDR3 is TGTGCCAGCAGCTTGGGAGTAGCGGGGGTTACCTACAATGAGCAGTTCTTC.

The chain recombines TRBV20-1 with TRBJ1-2, with D unresolved. This CDR3 has 11 amino acids. V shed 5 bases and J shed 4 bases, with 8 bases lying between them. Germline CDR1 is DFQATT and CDR2 is SNEGSKA (reference sequence). The CDR3, as DNA: TGCAGTGCTTCGAGATCCTATGGCTACACCTTC. Translating it yields CSASRSYGYTF.

The rearrangement links TRBV14 to TRBJ1-2; 8 bases fit TRBD1. The CDR3 covers 15 residues. Germline V gives CDR1 SGHDN, CDR2 FVKESK. With V trimmed by 4 bases and J by 4 bases, 8 bases remained unmatched. CDR3 sequence: CASSPGGRFVYGYTF. The CDR3 DNA reads TGTGCCAGCAGCCCAGGGGGCCGATTCGTCTATGGCTACACCTTC.

The chain combines TRBV6-6 with TRBJ2-1, with D possibly TRBD2 on 6 matching bases. Germline CDR1 MNHNY, CDR2 SVGAGI (reference sequence). The CDR3 totals 16 residues. V was pared by 6 bases and J by 0 bases, with 15 bases between. CDR3: CASSPGTSSSYNEQFF. The CDR3 DNA sequence: TGTGCCAGCAGCCCGGGGACTTCCAGCTCCTACAATGAGCAGTTCTTC.

The chain uses TRBV7-2 and TRBJ1-2; TRBD1 matches at 7 bases. The CDR3 covers 14 residues. With 6 bases clipped from V and 7 bases from J, the junction kept 11 bases outside the gene matches. CDR1 and CDR2 (germline): SGHTA, FQGNSA. The CDR3 DNA follows: TGTGCCAGCAGTCAGGGGGGGTCTGCGTCTGGCTACACCTTC. Its protein is CASSQGGSASGYTF.

Here the CDR3 DNA reads TGTGCCAGCAGCGTAGAGGGTGAGCAGTTCTTC. This encodes CASSVEGEQFF. The chain employs TRBV9 and TRBJ2-1, with D unclear. Per the germline V gene, CDR1 is SGDLS and CDR2 is YYNGEE. The CDR3 extends over 11 amino acids. Trimming took off 0 bases at V and 9 bases at J, with 4 bases between the two ends.

This sequence joins TRBV5-1 and TRBJ2-7, with D possibly TRBD2 on 5 matching bases. There are 13 residues in the CDR3. V lost 5 bases, J lost 7 bases, and 16 bases lay in between. Germline CDR1 is SGHRS and CDR2 is YFSETQ. CDR3 in amino acids: CASRTTSELEQYF. As DNA, the CDR3 is TGCGCCAGCAGGACTACCTCGGAGCTAGAGCAGTACTTC.

This clone has only a few counts. The chain is built from TRBV10-1 and TRBJ2-7, with D hard to call. Trimming removed 3 bases from V and 0 bases from J, with 6 bases in between. Germline loops: CDR1 WNHNN, CDR2 SYGVQD (reference sequence). This CDR3 spans 13 amino acids. CDR3 sequence reads: CASSDGPSYEQYF. The CDR3 DNA follows: TGCGCCAGCAGTGACGGACCCTCCTACGAGCAGTACTTC.

This CDR3 reads CASSDGLAGHNEQFF. CDR3 sequence (DNA): TGCGCCAGCAGTGATGGACTAGCGGGCCACAATGAGCAGTTCTTC. The V and J genes are TRBV10-1 and TRBJ2-1; 11 bases map to TRBD2. From germline, CDR1 is WNHNN and CDR2 SYGVQD (reference sequence). The V and J ends lost 3 bases and 5 bases, in that order; junction bases with no gene match: 3. This CDR3 is 15 amino acids long.

The chain links TRBV7-9 to TRBJ2-5; possibly TRBD1 for D (5 bases). The DNA end lines up better with TRBJ2-7; the J call may be wrong. Looked up from germline, CDR1 is SEHNR and CDR2 is FQNEAQ (reference sequence). The CDR3 is made up of 19 amino acids. CDR3 in DNA: TGTGCCAGCAGCTTACTCGGACAAAGGGTTTCTCCGAGCTCCTACGAGCAGTACTTC. It codes for CASSLLGQRVSPSSYEQYF.

J is TRBJ2-1 and V is TRBV6-6; TRBD1 matches at 11 bases. Germline loops: CDR1 MNHNY, CDR2 SVGAGI (reference sequence). This CDR3 comprises 15 residues. V lost 0 bases to trimming and J lost 8 bases; unmatched junction nucleotides: 3. The CDR3 protein is CASSYSWTGGYEQFF. Written as DNA, the CDR3 is TGTGCCAGCAGTTACTCCTGGACAGGGGGCTATGAGCAGTTCTTC.

The rearrangement links TRBV29-1 to TRBJ2-5, with TRBD1 matching over 7 bases. The CDR3 covers 13 residues. In germline, CDR1 is SQVTM, CDR2 ANQGSEA. J gave up 5 bases and V 7 bases, and 10 bases lay outside the gene matches. The CDR3 DNA is TGCAGCGCTGGGACAGACAATATGGAGACCCAGTACTTC. Encoded protein: CSAGTDNMETQYF.